Below, 20 T cell receptor beta chains from the same sample are listed, as sequenced in a study of cytomegalovirus exposure and HLA in healthy donors. PCR was performed using 60 Vbeta and 13 Jbeta primers. Assay: immunoSEQ multiplex PCR; the TCRdb copy retains only in-frame clones and omits some. The sample carries some 150,000 clones, under 85% recorded once. Sequenced input: PBMCs. Source of these receptors: a young woman in good health and CMV-seronegative.

The V and J genes are TRBV6-4 and TRBJ1-2; 7 positions agree with TRBD1. This CDR3 region has 13 residues. The trim removed 10 bases at V and 4 bases at J, leaving 9 bases unmatched. Germline values: CDR1 MRHNA, CDR2 SNTAGT. The CDR3, as DNA: TGTGCCACGACACAGGGACAGTTCTATGGCTACACCTTC. Translating it yields CATTQGQFYGYTF.

The V call is TRBV20-1, the J call TRBJ1-2, with D possibly matching TRBD1 (6 bases). V gave up 6 bases and J gave up 6 bases, with 11 bases separating them. The CDR3 has 11 residues. Germline V gene lookup returns CDR1 DFQATT and CDR2 SNEGSKA (reference sequence). DNA for the CDR3: TGCAGTGCCGCCAGGGGCGATGGCTACACCTTC. Translated: CSAARGDGYTF.

This clone has a handful of counts. The CDR3 DNA reads TGTGCCAGCAGTTACTCCTCTTCGGGAGTGGGAGAGACCCAGTACTTC. Translated, it gives CASSYSSSGVGETQYF. The V call is TRBV6-6, the J call TRBJ2-5; D might be TRBD2 (6 bases). V was cut by 0 bases and J by 4 bases, with 15 bases left in between. Germline-derived CDR1 and CDR2 are MNHNY and SVGAGI (reference sequence). This CDR3 contains 16 residues.

This chain links TRBV7-9 with TRBJ1-4, with 8 bases lining up with TRBD1. This CDR3 has 15 residues. The junction had 2 bases not matched to a gene; V was cut back by 2 bases and J by 3 bases. Germline V gene sequence: CDR1 SEHNR, CDR2 FQNEAQ (reference sequence). The CDR3 sequence: CASSLQGASNEKLFF. The CDR3 nucleotides are TGTGCCAGCAGCTTACAGGGGGCCTCTAATGAAAAACTGTTTTTT.

The chain is built from TRBV19 and TRBJ1-3; D is uncertain. Germline V gene sequence: CDR1 LNHDA, CDR2 SQIVND (reference sequence). The CDR3 spans 15 residues. The V gene lost 6 bases and the J gene lost 1 base, with 13 bases spanning the gap. The CDR3 nucleotides read TGTGCCAGTAGGACCGCATCGGGGTCTGGAAACACCATATATTTT. Residues: CASRTASGSGNTIYF.

This clone was counted a few times. The genes are TRBV14 and TRBJ1-4; D gene ambiguous. This CDR3 contains 17 residues. The V end lost 0 bases, the J end lost 8 bases, and 19 bases lay between the germline ends. Per germline, CDR1 SGHDN and CDR2 FVKESK. The CDR3 spells CASSQDPYGPGGEKLFF. The CDR3 nucleotides are TGTGCCAGCAGCCAAGATCCCTATGGGCCAGGTGGAGAAAAACTGTTTTTT. Full variable domain (missing parts from reference TRBV14 and TRBJ1-4): EAGVTQFPSHSVIEKGQTVTLRCDPISGHDNLYWYRRVMGKEIKFLLHFVKESKQDESGMPNNRFLAERTGGTYSTLKVQPAELEDSGVYFCASSQDPYGPGGEKLFFGSGTQLSVL.

CDR3: CASSPGQGLEAFF. CDR3 coding DNA: TGTGCCAGCAGCCCGGGACAGGGGCTTGAAGCTTTCTTT. This rearrangement joins TRBV7-3 to TRBJ1-1; the match to TRBD1 covers 10 bases. The CDR3 length is 13 residues. Germline V gene data show CDR1 as SGHTA and CDR2 as FQGTGA. The V and J ends lost 5 bases and 7 bases, in that order; junction bases with no gene match: 4.

The chain has TRBV4-2 and TRBJ1-5; D is perhaps TRBD1 (5 bases). This CDR3 is 14 amino acids long. Germline lookup yields CDR1 LGHNA and CDR2 YNFKEQ. Trimming stripped 3 bases from V and 7 bases from J, with 13 bases between. The CDR3 nucleotides are TGTGCCAGCAGCCAGCCGGGCGGGGACCAGCCCCAGCATTTT. Protein: CASSQPGGDQPQHF.

The chain links TRBV29-1 to TRBJ2-5; 7 nucleotides align to TRBD2. Germline CDR1 is SQVTM and CDR2 is ANQGSEA. Losses at the gene ends were 5 bases for V and 2 bases for J; bases not matched to a gene: 8. This CDR3 has 14 residues. The CDR3 region is CSVRGSAAQETQYF. The CDR3 DNA is TGCAGCGTTCGCGGGAGTGCCGCTCAAGAGACCCAGTACTTC.

The sample holds one count of this clone. The chain links TRBV5-4 to TRBJ2-7, with unresolved D. V gave up 3 bases and J gave up 1 base, with 2 bases separating them. The CDR3 is 11 residues long. The germline CDR1 and CDR2 sequences are SGHNT and YYREEE (reference sequence). CDR3 coding DNA: TGTGCCAGCAGCTCATCCTACGAGCAGTACTTC. Protein: CASSSSYEQYF.

The chain is built from TRBV19 and TRBJ2-5, with TRBD1 matching 8 bases. The CDR3 has 13 residues. The J segment lost 3 bases and the V segment lost 5 bases, leaving 2 bases of the junction unmatched. Germline V gene lookup returns CDR1 LNHDA and CDR2 SQIVND (reference sequence). This CDR3 is CASSQDREETQYF. CDR3 DNA sequence: TGTGCCAGTAGTCAGGACAGGGAAGAGACCCAGTACTTC.

The genes are TRBV19 and TRBJ2-1; 11 nucleotides align to TRBD2. The CDR3 runs 13 residues. Germline V gene sequence: CDR1 LNHDA, CDR2 SQIVND (reference sequence). V lost 10 bases and J lost 10; bases outside the gene matches: 9. Here the CDR3 DNA reads TGTGCCAATGGGACTAGCGGAGAATCGGAGCAGTTCTTC. It codes for CANGTSGESEQFF.

The V call is TRBV6-5, the J call TRBJ1-2; tentatively, D is TRBD1 (6 bases). Germline V gene sequence: CDR1 MNHEY, CDR2 SVGAGI. CDR3 size: 14 residues. The V end was cut by 2 bases, the J end by 4 bases, with 11 bases between. The CDR3 region has the DNA TGTGCCAGCAGTTACGCGGGGGGCCGCTATGGCTACACCTTC. Residues: CASSYAGGRYGYTF.

The chain combines TRBV9 with TRBJ2-7; D perhaps matches TRBD2 (5 bases). Germline CDR1 SGDLS, CDR2 YYNGEE. This CDR3 has 17 residues. Trimming cost V 3 bases and J 0 bases, with 19 bases left between them. The CDR3 here is CASSARLGSGSSYEQYF. The CDR3 region has the DNA TGTGCCAGCAGCGCCCGCTTAGGCAGTGGGAGCTCCTACGAGCAGTACTTC.

This clone was seen more than once but under ten times. The CDR3 loop reads CASSYTGTGVYEQYF. The CDR3 DNA is TGTGCCAGCAGTTACACCGGGACAGGGGTCTACGAGCAGTACTTC. The J gene is TRBJ2-7, the V gene TRBV6-5, with TRBD1 identical over 10 bases. With 2 bases clipped from V and 3 bases from J, the junction kept 4 bases outside the gene matches. The CDR3 totals 15 residues. The germline V gene encodes CDR1 MNHEY and CDR2 SVGAGI.

In regard to this clone: A junction boundary mismatches the germline segment, possibly from a read error. The chain is built from TRBV7-9 and TRBJ1-2, with D possibly being TRBD1 (5 bases). The CDR3 has 12 residues. CDR1 is SEHNR, CDR2 FQNEAQ, per germline (reference sequence). CDR3: CSSSLLRDPPSF. The DNA for the CDR3 is TGTTCCAGCAGCTTATTGCGGGACCCTCCCTCCTTC.

In its sample, this clone was seen a few times. The chain combines TRBV4-2 with TRBJ1-5, with D unclear. Germline V gene data show CDR1 as LGHNA and CDR2 as YNFKEQ. V lost 1 base and J lost 5, with 12 bases in between. The CDR3 totals 15 residues. DNA for the CDR3: TGTGCCAGCAGCCAAGTAGTGATTTCCGATCAGCCCCAGCATTTT. Its translation is CASSQVVISDQPQHF.

The chain has TRBV15 and TRBJ1-1, with a tentative D call TRBD1 (5 bases). Deletions cut 0 bases from V and 3 bases from J, with 5 bases between. The germline CDR1 and CDR2 sequences are LNHNV and YYDKDF (reference sequence). This CDR3 is 13 amino acids long. The CDR3 loop is CATSREGDTEAFF. The CDR3 DNA follows: TGTGCCACCAGCAGAGAAGGGGACACTGAAGCTTTCTTT.

This clone was recorded a few times. V usage is TRBV6-5 and J usage is TRBJ1-1, with 9 bases lining up with TRBD1. This CDR3 spans 15 amino acids. Trimming cost V 5 bases and J 0 bases; bases outside gene matches: 4. The germline gives CDR1 MNHEY, CDR2 SVGAGI. CDR3 loop: CASSPGQGMNTEAFF. CDR3 bases: TGTGCCAGCAGTCCAGGACAGGGGATGAACACTGAAGCTTTCTTT.

The V gene is TRBV6-5, the J gene TRBJ2-2; no firm D call. This CDR3 is built from 12 residues. Germline CDR1 and CDR2: MNHEY and SVGAGI. V gave up 6 bases and J gave up 7 bases, with 9 bases separating them. The CDR3 loop is CASSPLGGELFF. The CDR3 DNA follows: TGTGCCAGCAGCCCCCTCGGCGGGGAGCTGTTTTTT.